This TCR beta chain was recorded in a study of T cells after yellow fever vaccination. For the study at large: Fractions low in cell number were prepared with SMART-Seq v4 Ultra Low Input.

This clonotype was seen many times. Its antigen is unidentified. V dropped 6 bases and J dropped 1 base, with 6 bases sitting between them. The CDR3 is 12 residues long. Study findings and constraints: Detected again after the booster were most primary-vaccination clones, at 95% to 98% CD4 and approximately 87% CD8. Few clonotypes appeared in both CD4 and CD8 compartments.

Synthesis of TCR cDNA relied on 5'RACE template switching, which attached a universal primer site and UMIs. Via MiXCR, TCRdb re-called the 5' RACE reads, giving one row per CDR3 protein. The data show 350,000 to 450,000 distinct CDR3 sequences, around 6.5% seen once. The sample here was PBMCs, taken 5 days after the yellow fever booster vaccination. V gene TRBV12-3 or TRBV12-4 combines with J gene TRBJ1-1; D uncertain. The clonotype was recovered from a man under 40 who received the YFV17D yellow fever vaccine. CDR3 protein: CASRKSNTEAFF. The DNA for the CDR3 is TGTGCCAGCAGGAAGTCGAACACTGAAGCTTTCTTT.